Listed here are 21 T cell receptor beta chains from one sample, sequenced in a study of vaccination and CD4 T cells after COVID-19. Once obtained from cultured CD4+ T cells, the DNA was sequenced using the Oncomine TCR Beta short-read assay. MiXCR, applied by TCRdb to the PCR reads, yields one record per CDR3 protein. The sample has about 10,000 distinct CDR3 sequences, about 77% seen once. No antigen has been assigned to these receptors. Treatment in this sample: roughly ten-day PBMC culture with coronavirus spike peptide pools or control peptides (ViraFEST assay). Sequenced: CD4+ T cells from blood, cultured in vitro. Every receptor here comes from a human donor who had recovered from COVID-19.

CDR3 amino acids: CASSLGFGSPLHF. The CDR3 DNA reads as TGTGCCAGCAGCTTAGGGTTCGGGTCACCCCTCCACTTT. V is TRBV7-2 and J is TRBJ1-6; D is uncertain. Germline V lookup: CDR1 SGHTA, CDR2 FQGNSA. Trimming removed 1 base at V and 10 bases at J, with 8 bases between. The CDR3 covers 13 residues. Based on the CDR3 plus reference TRBV7-2 and TRBJ1-6, the full variable domain is GAGVSQSPSNKVTEKGKDVELRCDPISGHTALYWYRQSLGQGLEFLIYFQGNSAPDKSGLPSDRFSAERTGGSVSTLTIQRTQQEDSAVYLCASSLGFGSPLHFGNGTRLTVT.

The chain links TRBV7-3 to TRBJ1-1, with D hard to call. This CDR3 is built from 15 residues. Between the trimmed V and J ends, which lost 0 bases and 0 bases, there was a span of 8 bases. Looked up from germline, CDR1 is SGHTA and CDR2 is FQGTGA. The CDR3 loop is CASSLTAEMNTEAFF. The CDR3 DNA reads TGTGCCAGCAGCTTAACGGCAGAGATGAACACTGAAGCTTTCTTT.

Within the sample, this clonotype is medium-sized. The chain recombines TRBV6-1 with TRBJ2-7, with 10 bases aligning to TRBD1. Losses at the gene ends were 7 bases for V and 2 bases for J; bases not matched to a gene: 5. CDR3 length: 14 residues. Germline assignment: CDR1 MNHNS and CDR2 SASEGT. CDR3 residues: CASNRGQGAYEQYF. The CDR3 DNA follows: TGTGCCAGCAACAGAGGACAGGGGGCCTACGAGCAGTACTTC.

J is TRBJ1-5 and V is TRBV27, with a weak D call TRBD1 (6 bases). CDR3 length: 15 residues. V dropped 2 bases and J dropped 7 bases, with 15 bases sitting between them. CDR1 is MNHEY and CDR2 is SMNVEV in the germline V gene (reference sequence). The CDR3 bases are TGTGCCAGCAGTTTACTGTACAGGGAGGGCCAGCCCCAGCATTTT. Protein: CASSLLYREGQPQHF.

This clonotype was counted only a few times. This chain joins TRBV7-2 and TRBJ1-2, with 8 bases matching TRBD1. The V and J ends lost 5 bases and 4 bases, in that order; junction bases with no gene match: 9. CDR3 length: 15 residues. Germline V gene data show CDR1 as SGHTA and CDR2 as FQGNSA. CDR3 loop: CASSPILTGVYGYTF. Here the CDR3 DNA reads TGTGCCAGCAGCCCCATACTGACAGGGGTCTATGGCTACACCTTC.

The chain recombines TRBV7-9 with TRBJ2-6; D is undetermined. V gave up 6 bases and J gave up 0 bases, with 15 bases separating them. The CDR3 is made up of 17 amino acids. Germline CDR1 reads SEHNR; CDR2 reads FQNEAQ (reference sequence). CDR3 loop: CASRPRIRDSGANVLTF. The DNA for the CDR3 is TGTGCCAGCAGGCCGCGTATCAGAGACTCTGGGGCCAACGTCCTGACTTTC.

This clonotype turned up a few times. The chain couples TRBV20-1 to TRBJ1-6; no clear D gene. The CDR3 covers 16 residues. CDR1 is DFQATT, CDR2 SNEGSKA, per germline (reference sequence). The ends were cut back, 2 bases at V and 4 bases at J, with 15 bases in the middle. The CDR3 here is CSARRTHEGYNSPLHF. The CDR3 DNA reads as TGCAGTGCTAGACGGACCCACGAGGGTTATAATTCACCCCTCCACTTT.

The chain couples TRBV20-1 to TRBJ2-4; D remains unclear. Germline assignment: CDR1 DFQATT and CDR2 SNEGSKA (reference sequence). V was pared by 2 bases and J by 2 bases, with 13 bases between. CDR3 size: 15 residues. The CDR3 sequence is CSARLQVGSKNIQYF. The CDR3, as DNA: TGCAGTGCTAGACTTCAAGTGGGATCCAAAAACATTCAGTACTTC.

This rearrangement joins TRBV20-1 to TRBJ1-5; TRBD1 aligns across 11 bases. J was trimmed by 7 bases and V by 5 bases; bases with no gene match: 7. The CDR3 consists of 14 residues. Germline CDR1 reads DFQATT; CDR2 reads SNEGSKA (reference sequence). The CDR3 DNA follows: TGCAGTGCTCCCGGACAGGGGGCTTACCAGCCCCAGCATTTT. It translates to CSAPGQGAYQPQHF.

This clonotype was recorded a few times. V usage is TRBV4-2 and J usage is TRBJ2-7; 8 bases fit TRBD2. The CDR3 is 15 residues long. The trim removed 4 bases at V and 3 bases at J, leaving 8 bases unmatched. Germline V gene lookup returns CDR1 LGHNA and CDR2 YNFKEQ. The CDR3 here is CASSLLTSGSYEQYF. DNA of the CDR3: TGTGCCAGCAGCCTCTTAACGAGCGGGAGCTACGAGCAGTACTTC.

The chain links TRBV20-1 to TRBJ2-3, with 10 nucleotides matching TRBD2. The CDR3 spans 15 residues. Germline trimming cut 1 base from V and 2 bases from J; bases unmatched to any gene: 3. From germline, CDR1 is DFQATT and CDR2 SNEGSKA (reference sequence). CDR3 in DNA: TGCAGTGCTAGAGCACTAGCGGGGAACACAGATACGCAGTATTTT. It is translated as CSARALAGNTDTQYF.

The chain employs TRBV20-1 and TRBJ2-2; 10 bases are shared with TRBD2. This CDR3 spans 13 amino acids. V lost 5 bases to trimming and J lost 6 bases; unmatched junction nucleotides: 3. Germline CDR1 is DFQATT and CDR2 is SNEGSKA (reference sequence). Written as DNA, the CDR3 is TGCAGTGCTTTTAGCGGGAGGTCCGGGGAGCTGTTTTTT. Translated, it gives CSAFSGRSGELFF.

The rearrangement uses TRBV27 and TRBJ1-1; D ambiguous. The germline CDR1 and CDR2 sequences are MNHEY and SMNVEV (reference sequence). The V gene lost 7 bases and the J gene lost 1 base, with 13 bases spanning the gap. The CDR3 has 14 residues. The CDR3 region is CASKDRVRNTEAFF. CDR3 in DNA: TGTGCCAGCAAGGATAGGGTCAGGAACACTGAAGCTTTCTTT.

This rearrangement joins TRBV20-1 to TRBJ2-1; 13 nucleotides agree with TRBD2. The V and J ends lost 1 base and 8 bases, in that order; junction bases with no gene match: 14. Germline lookup yields CDR1 DFQATT and CDR2 SNEGSKA (reference sequence). The CDR3 contains 18 residues. In nucleotides, the CDR3 is TGCAGTGCTAGAGCCGCAAGGCCACTAGCGGGAGGGCCAGATGAGCAGTTCTTC. Its protein product is CSARAARPLAGGPDEQFF.

This clonotype was found once. The chain combines TRBV11-1 with TRBJ2-4, with D perhaps given as TRBD1 or TRBD2 (7 bases each). Trimming left V 4 bases short and J 0 bases short, with 13 bases between. Germline-derived CDR1 and CDR2 are SGHAT and FQDESV (reference sequence). The CDR3 extends over 16 amino acids. Written as DNA, the CDR3 is TGTGCCAGCAGCTCAGGGGGGGTACTAGCCAAAAACATTCAGTACTTC. This gives the protein CASSSGGVLAKNIQYF.

This rearrangement joins TRBV20-1 to TRBJ1-5; 12 nucleotides line up with TRBD1. V shed 1 base, J shed 5 bases, and the junction held 12 bases outside the gene matches. The CDR3 sequence is 18 residues long. CDR1 is DFQATT, CDR2 SNEGSKA, per germline (reference sequence). For the CDR3, the DNA is TGCAGTGCTAGAGCTGATAAGGGACAGGGGGCTGGGGATCAGCCCCAGCATTTT. This translates into CSARADKGQGAGDQPQHF.

V is TRBV19 and J is TRBJ2-5; no clear D. Germline V gene sequence: CDR1 LNHDA, CDR2 SQIVND (reference sequence). V was pared by 5 bases and J by 1 base, with 8 bases between. This CDR3 has 13 amino acids. The CDR3 region is CASSAGFQETQYF. The DNA for the CDR3 is TGTGCCAGTAGTGCCGGGTTCCAAGAGACCCAGTACTTC.

V is TRBV28 and J is TRBJ1-5; D is ambiguous. This CDR3 region has 17 residues. Germline CDR1 MDHEN, CDR2 SYDVKM. V shed 0 bases and J shed 0 bases, with 12 bases lying between them. CDR3 region: CASSLWSGVYSNQPQHF. CDR3 sequence (DNA): TGTGCCAGCAGTTTATGGTCCGGAGTCTATAGCAATCAGCCCCAGCATTTT.

Comments on this clonotype: An end of the junction differs from the germline gene, which may be a read error. The genes are TRBV7-7 and TRBJ2-5; D is perhaps TRBD1 or TRBD2 (6 bases each). The CDR3 has 14 amino acids. Germline loops: CDR1 SSHAT, CDR2 FNYEAQ (reference sequence). The CDR3 protein is CASSSPGAGETQYF. The CDR3 DNA reads as TGTGCTAGCAGCTCACCGGGGGCGGGAGAGACCCAGTACTTC.

This chain links TRBV6-1 with TRBJ2-3, with 9 bases matching TRBD2. The V gene's germline CDR1 is MNHNS and CDR2 SASEGT. This CDR3 is 14 amino acids long. After removal of 6 bases from V and 1 base from J, the junction contained 2 bases not matched to a gene. The CDR3 bases are TGTGCCAGCAGAAGACTAGCGGGCACAGATACGCAGTATTTT. It codes for CASRRLAGTDTQYF.

The chain links TRBV5-1 to TRBJ2-3, with TRBD2 identical over 12 bases. The germline CDR1 and CDR2 sequences are SGHRS and YFSETQ. Unmatched junction bases numbered 9, after V lost 4 bases and J lost 6 bases. CDR3 length: 16 amino acids. CDR3 amino acids: CASSPALAGGLDTQYF. The CDR3 bases are TGCGCCAGCAGCCCGGCCCTAGCGGGAGGGTTGGATACGCAGTATTTT. The variable domain in full, completed from reference TRBV5-1 and TRBJ2-3, reads KAGVTQTPRYLIKTRGQQVTLSCSPISGHRSVSWYQQTPGQGLQFLFEYFSETQRNKGNFPGRFSGRQFSNSRSEMNVSTLELGDSALYLCASSPALAGGLDTQYFGPGTRLTVL.